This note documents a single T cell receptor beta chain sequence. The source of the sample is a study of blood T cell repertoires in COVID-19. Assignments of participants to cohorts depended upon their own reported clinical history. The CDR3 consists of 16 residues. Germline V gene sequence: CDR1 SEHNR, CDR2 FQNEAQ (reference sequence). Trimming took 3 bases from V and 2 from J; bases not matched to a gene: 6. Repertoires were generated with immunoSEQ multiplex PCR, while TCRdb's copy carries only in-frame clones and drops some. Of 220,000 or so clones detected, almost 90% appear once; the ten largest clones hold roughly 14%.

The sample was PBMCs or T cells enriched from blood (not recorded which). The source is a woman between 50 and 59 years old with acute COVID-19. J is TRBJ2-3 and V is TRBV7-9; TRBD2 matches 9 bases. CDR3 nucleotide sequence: TGTGCCAGCAGCTTCGGGCTAGCGGGGTCCACAGATACGCAGTATTTT. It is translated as CASSFGLAGSTDTQYF.